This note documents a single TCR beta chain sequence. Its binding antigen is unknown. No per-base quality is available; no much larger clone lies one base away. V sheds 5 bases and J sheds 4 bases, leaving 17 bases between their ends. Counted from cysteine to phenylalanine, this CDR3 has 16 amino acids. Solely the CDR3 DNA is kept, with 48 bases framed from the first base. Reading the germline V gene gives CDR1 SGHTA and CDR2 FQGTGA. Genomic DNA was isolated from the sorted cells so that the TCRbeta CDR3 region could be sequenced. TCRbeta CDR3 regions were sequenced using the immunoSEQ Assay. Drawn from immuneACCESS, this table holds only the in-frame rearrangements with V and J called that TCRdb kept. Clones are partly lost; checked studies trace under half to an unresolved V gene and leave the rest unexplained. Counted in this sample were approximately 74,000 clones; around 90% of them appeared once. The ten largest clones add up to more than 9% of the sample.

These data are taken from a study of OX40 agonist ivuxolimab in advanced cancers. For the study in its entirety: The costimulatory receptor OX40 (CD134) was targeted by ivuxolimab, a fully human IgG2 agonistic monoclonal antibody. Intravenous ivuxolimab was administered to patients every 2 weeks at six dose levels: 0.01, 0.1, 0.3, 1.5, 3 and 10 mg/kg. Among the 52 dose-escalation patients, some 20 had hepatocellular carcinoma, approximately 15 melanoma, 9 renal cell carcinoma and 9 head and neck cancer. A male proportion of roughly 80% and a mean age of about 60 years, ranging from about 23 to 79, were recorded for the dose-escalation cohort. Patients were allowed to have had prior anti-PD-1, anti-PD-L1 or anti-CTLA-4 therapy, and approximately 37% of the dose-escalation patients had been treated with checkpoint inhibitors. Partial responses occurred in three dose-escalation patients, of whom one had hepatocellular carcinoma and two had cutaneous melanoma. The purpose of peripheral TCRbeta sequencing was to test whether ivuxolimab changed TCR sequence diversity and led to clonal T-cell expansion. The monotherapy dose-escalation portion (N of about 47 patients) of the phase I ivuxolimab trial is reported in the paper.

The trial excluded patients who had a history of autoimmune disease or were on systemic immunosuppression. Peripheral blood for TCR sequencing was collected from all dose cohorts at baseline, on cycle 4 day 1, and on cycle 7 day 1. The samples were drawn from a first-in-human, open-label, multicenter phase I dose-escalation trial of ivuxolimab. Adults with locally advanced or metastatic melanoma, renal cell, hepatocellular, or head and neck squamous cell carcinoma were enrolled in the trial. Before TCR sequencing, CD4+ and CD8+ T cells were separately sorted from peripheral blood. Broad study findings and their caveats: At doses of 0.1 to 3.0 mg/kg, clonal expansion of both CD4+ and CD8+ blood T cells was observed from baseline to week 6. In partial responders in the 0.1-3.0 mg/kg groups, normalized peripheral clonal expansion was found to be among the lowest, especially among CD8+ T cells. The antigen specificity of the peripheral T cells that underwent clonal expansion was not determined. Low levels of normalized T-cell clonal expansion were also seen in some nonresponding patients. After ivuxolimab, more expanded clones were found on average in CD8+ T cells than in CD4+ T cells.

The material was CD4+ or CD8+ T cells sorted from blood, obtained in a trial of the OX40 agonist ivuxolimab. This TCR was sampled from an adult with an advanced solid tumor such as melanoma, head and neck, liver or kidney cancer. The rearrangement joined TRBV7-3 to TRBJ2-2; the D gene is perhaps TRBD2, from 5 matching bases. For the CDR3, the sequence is CASSPTDWKITGELFF. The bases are TGTGCCAGCAGCCCCACGGACTGGAAAATCACCGGGGAGCTGTTTTTT. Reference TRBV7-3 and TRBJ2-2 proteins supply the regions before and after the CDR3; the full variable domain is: GAGVSQTPSNKVTEKGKYVELRCDPISGHTALYWYRQSLGQGPEFLIYFQGTGAADDSGLPNDRFFAVRPEGSVSTLKIQRTERGDSAVYLCASSPTDWKITGELFFGEGSRLTVL.